The 20 T cell receptor beta chains below were found in one sample sequenced in a study of cytomegalovirus exposure and HLA in healthy donors. The PCR employed 60 Vbeta primers together with 13 Jbeta primers. Sequenced by immunoSEQ multiplex PCR; TCRdb stores in-frame clones only, minus some. The data contain about 200,000 clones, around four fifths of them singletons. The source material was PBMCs. These receptors were taken from a man aged 50-60 years in good health and CMV-seronegative.

This clone was picked up a small number of times. For the CDR3, the DNA is TGTGCCTGGAGTGTAGGTGTGGGGGGGGAGACCCAGTACTTC. Amino acid sequence: CAWSVGVGGETQYF. The chain joins TRBV30 to TRBJ2-5, with 7 bases aligning to TRBD2. Germline values: CDR1 GTSNPN, CDR2 SVGIG (reference sequence). This CDR3 is built from 14 residues. V lost 0 bases and J lost 5; bases outside the gene matches: 6.

The chain carries TRBV29-1 and TRBJ2-2; 8 bases match TRBD1. The CDR3 has 15 amino acids. CDR1 SQVTM and CDR2 ANQGSEA come from the germline V gene. Trimming removed 5 bases from V and 6 bases from J; junction bases left unmatched: 11. The CDR3 protein is CSVQIRTGLSGELFF. The CDR3 region has the DNA TGCAGCGTTCAAATCAGGACAGGGTTATCCGGGGAGCTGTTTTTT.

The rearrangement uses TRBV9 and TRBJ2-7; TRBD2 agrees at 9 bases. This CDR3 region has 15 residues. V was pared by 2 bases and J by 0 bases, with 3 bases of the junction left unmatched. CDR1 and CDR2 (germline): SGDLS, YYNGEE. CDR3: CASSVQAGGSYEQYF. The CDR3 DNA reads TGTGCCAGCAGCGTCCAAGCGGGAGGCTCCTACGAGCAGTACTTC.

The chain combines TRBV5-6 with TRBJ2-5; 8 bases match TRBD1. Germline-derived CDR1 and CDR2 are SGHDT and YYEEEE. The J segment lost 3 bases and the V segment lost 3 bases, leaving 4 bases of the junction unmatched. The CDR3 length is 14 residues. The CDR3 is CASSSWTGKETQYF. The CDR3 bases are TGTGCCAGCAGCTCGTGGACAGGGAAAGAGACCCAGTACTTC.

This clone was seen a few times. Different DNA sequences within this sample yield the same CDR3. The V gene is TRBV15, the J gene TRBJ2-2, with TRBD1 identical over 9 bases. V gave up 3 bases and J gave up 4 bases; unmatched junction bases: 3. The CDR3 spans 15 residues. The germline gives CDR1 LNHNV, CDR2 YYDKDF (reference sequence). As DNA, the CDR3 is TGTGCCACCAGCAGGGAGACAGGGGGCACCGGGGAGCTGTTTTTT. It is translated as CATSRETGGTGELFF.

This clone was counted a few times. As DNA, the CDR3 is TGTGCCAGCAGTGGTCCGGGACTAGCCGGCACAGATACGCAGTATTTT. It translates to CASSGPGLAGTDTQYF. The chain combines TRBV2 with TRBJ2-3; 9 nucleotides agree with TRBD2. Germline trimming cut 4 bases from V and 1 base from J; bases unmatched to any gene: 6. This CDR3 region has 16 residues. Per germline, CDR1 SNHLY and CDR2 FYNNEI.

The chain uses TRBV5-1 and TRBJ1-1; no definite D call. Germline CDR1 is SGHRS and CDR2 is YFSETQ. This CDR3 region has 14 residues. V lost 3 bases and J 1 base, leaving 10 bases between the germline ends. The CDR3 DNA follows: TGCGCCAGCAGCTCTATACCGGGGAACACTGAAGCTTTCTTT. Translated, it gives CASSSIPGNTEAFF.

The table lists this clone with a few counts. The chain uses TRBV7-2 and TRBJ2-7; TRBD2 agrees at 7 bases. V lost 4 bases and J lost 7; bases outside the gene matches: 13. The CDR3 sequence is 15 residues long. In germline, CDR1 is SGHTA, CDR2 FQGNSA. DNA for the CDR3: TGTGCCAGCAGCTCCCCAGCGGGACCCATGGGGGAGCAGTACTTC. This gives the protein CASSSPAGPMGEQYF.

This chain connects TRBV10-3 to TRBJ2-7, with 9 bases that match TRBD1. This CDR3 is built from 14 residues. V lost 6 bases to trimming and J lost 2 bases; unmatched junction nucleotides: 5. Per germline, CDR1 ENHRY and CDR2 SYGVKD. This CDR3 is CAIRPGQGAYEQYF. For the CDR3, the DNA is TGTGCCATCAGACCGGGACAGGGTGCCTACGAGCAGTACTTC.

The V call is TRBV7-3, the J call TRBJ2-1, with 9 bases aligning to TRBD1. CDR3 length: 18 residues. Germline values: CDR1 SGHTA, CDR2 FQGTGA. V dropped 2 bases and J dropped 7; count of bases not matched to a gene: 15. The CDR3 loop reads CASSLGVLGTGLANEQFF. The CDR3 DNA is TGTGCCAGCAGCTTAGGGGTTCTCGGGACAGGGTTGGCGAATGAGCAGTTCTTC.

This sequence joins TRBV7-3 and TRBJ2-2; TRBD2 agrees at 7 bases. Per the germline V gene, CDR1 is SGHTA and CDR2 is FQGTGA. Trimming at V came to 6 bases and at J to 7 bases, leaving 14 bases not matched to a gene. This CDR3 contains 16 residues. The CDR3 DNA reads TGTGCCAGCAGTTCTTCTATCGCGGGAGAGGGCGGGGAGCTGTTTTTT. Its protein product is CASSSSIAGEGGELFF.

J is TRBJ1-2 and V is TRBV10-3; TRBD1 matches at 10 bases. Losses at the gene ends were 2 bases for V and 12 bases for J; bases not matched to a gene: 12. The CDR3 covers 15 residues. Germline V gene lookup returns CDR1 ENHRY and CDR2 SYGVKD. The CDR3 bases are TGTGCCATCAGTGAGAGGACAGGGGGAGGGGGCTTCCACACCTTC. Protein sequence: CAISERTGGGGFHTF.

This rearrangement joins TRBV9 to TRBJ2-7; TRBD2 might be the D (6 bases). Deletions cut 3 bases from V and 4 bases from J, with 17 bases between. Germline CDR1 reads SGDLS; CDR2 reads YYNGEE. The CDR3 contains 15 residues. CDR3 amino acids: CASSAGDLKGYEQYF. The CDR3 coding sequence is TGTGCCAGCAGCGCGGGGGACTTAAAGGGGTACGAGCAGTACTTC.

The chain uses TRBV13 and TRBJ2-3, with TRBD2 matching over 11 bases. The J segment lost 2 bases and the V segment lost 5 bases, leaving 12 bases of the junction unmatched. The CDR3 covers 18 residues. Germline CDR1 reads PRHDT; CDR2 reads FYEKMQ (reference sequence). The CDR3 sequence: CASSPLLAGVGATDTQYF. The CDR3, as DNA: TGTGCCAGCAGCCCCCTACTAGCGGGAGTAGGGGCCACAGATACGCAGTATTTT. Based on the CDR3 plus reference TRBV13 and TRBJ2-3, the full variable domain is AAGVIQSPRHLIKEKRETATLKCYPIPRHDTVYWYQQGPGQDPQFLISFYEKMQSDKGSIPDRFSAQQFSDYHSELNMSSLELGDSALYFCASSPLLAGVGATDTQYFGPGTRLTVL.

This chain links TRBV7-9 with TRBJ1-1; possibly TRBD1 for D (6 bases). V was trimmed by 6 bases and J by 5 bases, leaving 10 bases between them. The CDR3 runs 12 residues. The germline V gene encodes CDR1 SEHNR and CDR2 FQNEAQ (reference sequence). The CDR3 DNA sequence: TGTGCCAGCAGGTCAGGGGCGACTGAAGCTTTCTTT. This encodes CASRSGATEAFF.

The chain has TRBV5-5 and TRBJ2-6, with 7 positions matching TRBD2. CDR3 length: 18 residues. J gave up 0 bases and V 2 bases, and 8 bases lay outside the gene matches. Per germline, CDR1 SGHKS and CDR2 YYEKEE (reference sequence). CDR3 amino acids: CASSFVGGESSGANVLTF. As DNA, the CDR3 is TGTGCCAGCAGCTTCGTGGGGGGGGAAAGCTCTGGGGCCAACGTCCTGACTTTC.

This clone turned up a few times. The chain couples TRBV5-1 to TRBJ1-5, with D hard to call. The CDR3 covers 15 residues. CDR1 and CDR2 from the germline V gene are SGHRS and YFSETQ. Trimming left V 0 bases short and J 3 bases short, with 10 bases between. The CDR3: CASSLDGSNNQPQHF. CDR3 bases: TGCGCCAGCAGCTTGGATGGGAGCAACAATCAGCCCCAGCATTTT.

This chain uses TRBV5-6 with TRBJ1-4, with 10 bases lining up with TRBD1. V lost 4 bases to trimming and J lost 8 bases; unmatched junction nucleotides: 8. CDR3 length: 15 amino acids. Germline V gene lookup returns CDR1 SGHDT and CDR2 YYEEEE. CDR3 sequence reads: CASSLRTGGKEKLFF. For the CDR3, the DNA is TGTGCCAGCAGCCTACGGACAGGGGGGAAGGAAAAACTGTTTTTT.

The J gene is TRBJ2-2, the V gene TRBV5-1; D gene uncertain. Per germline, CDR1 SGHRS and CDR2 YFSETQ. Trimming left V 2 bases short and J 0 bases short, with 8 bases between. The CDR3 is made up of 15 amino acids. The CDR3, as DNA: TGCGCCAGCAGCTTAACGGAGACGAACACCGGGGAGCTGTTTTTT. Translating gives CASSLTETNTGELFF.

The V call is TRBV27, the J call TRBJ2-7, with 8 bases fitting TRBD2. The germline V gene has CDR1 MNHEY and CDR2 SMNVEV (reference sequence). Unmatched junction bases numbered 4, after V lost 6 bases and J lost 6 bases. The CDR3 runs to 12 residues. The CDR3 sequence is CASRRREGEQYF. As DNA, the CDR3 is TGTGCCAGCAGGAGACGGGAGGGCGAGCAGTACTTC.